The 24 T cell receptor beta chains reported below all come from one sample, sequenced in a study of T cell repertoires in cytomegalovirus infection (dated by TCRdb to the late 2010s). No antigen has been assigned to these receptors. The treatment or condition label, read with the paper, signifies: in vitro stimulation with specific CMV peptide epitopes to enrich CMV-specific T cells. The sequencer was an Illumina HiSeq 1500. In-frame beta chains were kept once TCRdb had trimmed the public reads at Q25 with fastp and called clones with MiXCR. Every entry covers one CDR3 protein and lists the most common genes and DNA from its rows. The sample profile shows roughly 990,000 distinct CDR3 sequences; about 33% of them were found once. The leading ten clones occupy about an eighth of the sample. Specimen: cultured CD8+ T cells from PBMCs, collected from culture after CMV antigen stimulation. These TCRs come from a human donor in good health (CMV status not recorded). Some clones in this sample may be carry-over from other donors' samples.

The rearrangement uses TRBV7-9 and TRBJ2-7, with 10 bases aligning to TRBD2. Losses at the gene ends were 6 bases for V and 5 bases for J; bases not matched to a gene: 10. Germline V CDR1 and CDR2: SEHNR, FQNEAQ (reference sequence). CDR3 length: 15 amino acids. The DNA of the CDR3 is TGTGCCAGCAGTCCAAGGGGGACTAGCGCCGACGAGCAGTACTTC. Translation: CASSPRGTSADEQYF. The whole variable domain, remainder taken from reference TRBV7-9 and TRBJ2-7, is DTGVSQNPRHKITKRGQNVTFRCDPISEHNRLYWYRQTLGQGPEFLTYFQNEAQLEKSRLLSDRFSAERPKGSFSTLEIQRTEQGDSAMYLCASSPRGTSADEQYFGPGTRLTVT.

The chain carries TRBV7-9 and TRBJ2-1; D might be TRBD1 or TRBD2, each matching 5 bases. V lost 5 bases and J 1 base, leaving 24 bases between the germline ends. Germline CDR1 is SEHNR and CDR2 is FQNEAQ (reference sequence). The CDR3 length is 19 residues. The CDR3 coding sequence is TGTGCCAGCAGCCTAACTTTTGGGGCCTCACTAGAGTCCTACAATGAGCAGTTCTTC. The encoded protein is CASSLTFGASLESYNEQFF.

A few counts support this clonotype. The chain links TRBV10-3 to TRBJ2-7; 10 bases match TRBD1. CDR3 length equals 16 residues. J lost 4 bases, V lost 8 bases, and 14 bases had no gene match. Germline V gene data show CDR1 as ENHRY and CDR2 as SYGVKD. CDR3 nucleotide sequence: TGTGCCATCGGGGTACCCGGGACAGGGGCCAAGTACGAGCAGTACTTC. This translates into CAIGVPGTGAKYEQYF.

The V and J genes are TRBV28 and TRBJ2-3; the D gene is possibly TRBD2 (5 bases). Per germline, CDR1 MDHEN and CDR2 SYDVKM. Deletions cut 3 bases from V and 2 bases from J, with 15 bases between. The CDR3 runs to 16 residues. CDR3 protein: CASSLYVGSDTDTQYF. In DNA, the CDR3 is TGTGCCAGCAGTTTGTATGTGGGGAGTGACACAGATACGCAGTATTTT.

This clonotype turned up a few times. J is TRBJ1-5 and V is TRBV7-2; D is perhaps TRBD1 (5 bases). The CDR3 has 16 amino acids. Per germline, CDR1 SGHTA and CDR2 FQGNSA. V was cut by 5 bases and J by 1 base, with 15 bases left in between. CDR3 nucleotides: TGTGCCAGCAGCCAGGGAACACCCGGCAGCAATCAGCCCCAGCATTTT. Its translation is CASSQGTPGSNQPQHF.

Note on this clonotype: The junction shows a germline mismatch at one end, possibly a read error. The V and J genes are TRBV7-4 and TRBJ1-1; D gene uncertain. The germline V gene encodes CDR1 SGHVT and CDR2 SQSDAQ. CDR3 length: 13 amino acids. The CDR3 reads CANSPRSRTEAFF. The CDR3 DNA is TGTGCCAACAGCCCCCGGAGTAGAACTGAAGCTTTCTTT.

This clonotype occurred a few times. V is TRBV15 and J is TRBJ1-3, with unresolved D. Germline V gene lookup returns CDR1 LNHNV and CDR2 YYDKDF (reference sequence). The CDR3 length is 16 residues. V was clipped by 0 bases and J by 0 bases, with 9 bases between them. The CDR3 DNA is TGTGCCACCAGCAGAGATTGGCGAAGCTCTGGAAACACCATATATTTT. Its translation is CATSRDWRSSGNTIYF. The variable domain in full, with the rest retrieved from reference TRBV15 and TRBJ1-3, is DAMVIQNPRYQVTQFGKPVTLSCSQTLNHNVMYWYQQKSSQAPKLLFHYYDKDFNNEADTPDNFQSRRPNTSFCFLDIRSPGLGDTAMYLCATSRDWRSSGNTIYFGEGSWLTVV.

This clonotype was picked up a small number of times. V and J are TRBV11-3 and TRBJ2-5; 8 bases align to TRBD1. V was pared by 4 bases and J by 4 bases, with 5 bases of the junction left unmatched. CDR1 SGHNT and CDR2 YENEEA come from the germline V gene. This CDR3 comprises 14 residues. The CDR3 here is CASSSRGRPETQYF. The CDR3 nucleotides read TGTGCCAGCAGCTCCAGGGGGCGTCCAGAGACCCAGTACTTC.

This clonotype turned up a few times. V is TRBV6-5 and J is TRBJ2-5; D unclear. CDR3 size: 14 residues. Trimming removed 6 bases from V and 1 base from J, with 12 bases in between. The germline gives CDR1 MNHEY, CDR2 SVGAGI. The CDR3 sequence is CASSPRFPQETQYF. Written as DNA, the CDR3 is TGTGCCAGCAGCCCTCGGTTTCCCCAAGAGACCCAGTACTTC.

The rearrangement uses TRBV6-6 and TRBJ2-7; tentatively, D is TRBD1 (6 bases). The V gene lost 6 bases and the J gene lost 3 bases, with 12 bases spanning the gap. CDR1 is MNHNY and CDR2 is SVGAGI in the germline V gene (reference sequence). The CDR3 is made up of 13 amino acids. The chain's CDR3 is CASRRTELYEQYV. The CDR3 DNA is TGTGCCAGCAGGCGGACAGAGCTCTACGAGCAGTACGTC.

This clonotype occurred many times. The chain uses TRBV12-5 and TRBJ2-2; D gene ambiguous. The germline V gene has CDR1 LGHNT and CDR2 FRNRAP. The CDR3 contains 15 residues. Between the trimmed V and J ends, which lost 7 bases and 9 bases, there was a span of 21 bases. The CDR3: CASVPEVRGSWELFF. In nucleotides, the CDR3 is TGTGCTAGTGTCCCCGAGGTCCGCGGATCATGGGAGCTGTTTTTT. Variable domain in full (rest from reference TRBV12-5 and TRBJ2-2): DARVTQTPRHKVTEMGQEVTMRCQPILGHNTVFWYRQTMMQGLELLAYFRNRAPLDDSGMPKDRFSAEMPDATLATLKIQPSEPRDSAVYFCASVPEVRGSWELFFGEGSRLTVL.

This clonotype has only a few counts. This chain uses TRBV5-8 with TRBJ1-5; 10 nucleotides align to TRBD1. CDR3 size: 15 residues. Germline V gives CDR1 SGHTS, CDR2 YDEGEE. J was trimmed by 0 bases and V by 9 bases; bases with no gene match: 6. CDR3 residues: CATRDRGHSNQPQHF. The DNA for the CDR3 is TGTGCCACCCGGGACAGGGGACATAGCAATCAGCCCCAGCATTTT.

The J gene is TRBJ2-3, the V gene TRBV6-5; 8 bases are a match to TRBD2. CDR3 size: 16 residues. V shed 6 bases, J shed 5 bases, and the junction held 13 bases outside the gene matches. CDR1 and CDR2 from the germline V gene are MNHEY and SVGAGI. In DNA, the CDR3 is TGTGCCAGCAGCCCCCGGGGCGGGGGGCTTCAAGATACGCAGTATTTT. Its protein is CASSPRGGGLQDTQYF.

This rearrangement joins TRBV10-3 to TRBJ2-1; the match to TRBD2 covers 7 bases. With V trimmed by 1 base and J by 3 bases, 6 bases remained unmatched. Looked up from germline, CDR1 is ENHRY and CDR2 is SYGVKD. The CDR3 is made up of 16 amino acids. The CDR3 protein is CAISEFGGGDYNEQFF. The CDR3 DNA follows: TGTGCCATCAGTGAGTTTGGTGGGGGGGACTACAATGAGCAGTTCTTC.

This clonotype was seen a few times. V usage is TRBV2 and J usage is TRBJ2-3; 7 positions match TRBD1. V was clipped by 7 bases and J by 0 bases; unmatched bases: 7. CDR1 and CDR2 (germline): SNHLY, FYNNEI. The CDR3 sequence is 15 residues long. The CDR3 sequence: CASTEGGFSTDTQYF. The CDR3 DNA reads as TGTGCCAGCACCGAAGGGGGCTTTAGCACAGATACGCAGTATTTT.

The CDR3 sequence is CASSISRGSQETQYF. CDR3 nucleotides: TGTGCCAGTAGTATCTCCCGGGGTTCCCAAGAGACCCAGTACTTC. The chain carries TRBV19 and TRBJ2-5, with D maybe TRBD2 (5 bases). The length of the CDR3 is 15 residues. Germline CDR1 is LNHDA and CDR2 is SQIVND (reference sequence). The germline V and J ends were trimmed by 3 bases and 1 base, with 12 bases remaining between them.

The rearrangement joins TRBV19 to TRBJ1-1; D is ambiguous. CDR1 and CDR2 (germline): LNHDA, SQIVND (reference sequence). Trimming shortened V by 2 bases and J by 1 base, and 11 bases separated the two germline ends. The CDR3 covers 15 residues. The CDR3 spells CASSIYSAENTEAFF. CDR3 DNA sequence: TGTGCCAGTAGTATATATTCGGCGGAGAACACTGAAGCTTTCTTT.

The chain employs TRBV24-1 and TRBJ2-2, with unresolved D. The germline gives CDR1 KGHDR, CDR2 SFDVKD. The CDR3 sequence is 12 residues long. Trimming took 3 bases from V and 4 from J, leaving 2 bases between them. CDR3 amino acids: CATSDITGELFF. CDR3 nucleotide sequence: TGTGCCACCAGTGATATCACCGGGGAGCTGTTTTTT.

The chain has TRBV4-3 and TRBJ2-3; 8 bases fit TRBD2. V shed 4 bases, J shed 0 bases, and the junction held 6 bases outside the gene matches. The germline CDR1 and CDR2 sequences are LGHNA and YSLEER. This CDR3 has 16 amino acids. CDR3 amino acids: CASSPRGALSTDTQYF. For the CDR3, the DNA is TGCGCCAGCAGCCCGCGGGGGGCCCTTAGCACAGATACGCAGTATTTT.

This clonotype was counted a few times. The V gene is TRBV7-2, the J gene TRBJ2-3; D may be TRBD2 (6 bases). Germline values: CDR1 SGHTA, CDR2 FQGNSA. CDR3 size: 17 residues. V lost 5 bases, J lost 0 bases, and 18 bases lay in between. CDR3 loop: CASSLRLAGSSTDTQYF. Here the CDR3 DNA reads TGTGCCAGCAGCCTACGTCTGGCGGGGAGTAGCACAGATACGCAGTATTTT.

This clonotype was counted many times. The J gene is TRBJ1-2, the V gene TRBV7-9, with D maybe TRBD1 (6 bases). Germline V gene sequence: CDR1 SEHNR, CDR2 FQNEAQ (reference sequence). Trimming took 5 bases from V and 0 from J, leaving 13 bases between them. The CDR3 is made up of 15 amino acids. As DNA, the CDR3 is TGTGCCAGCAGCCGGGGGCGCAGTACTAACTATGGCTACACCTTC. Protein: CASSRGRSTNYGYTF.

This clonotype turned up a few times. The chain recombines TRBV6-6 with TRBJ2-3; 7 bases agree with TRBD1. The CDR3 has 15 amino acids. V lost 8 bases and J lost 3; bases outside the gene matches: 11. CDR1 is MNHNY, CDR2 SVGAGI, per germline (reference sequence). The CDR3 bases are TGTGCCAGCTGTCACCGGGACAGTTTGACAGATACGCAGTATTTT. Its translation: CASCHRDSLTDTQYF.

This clonotype appeared a few times. CDR3: CASSPRGDRTDTQYF. DNA of the CDR3: TGTGCCAGCAGCCCGCGGGGGGATCGGACAGATACGCAGTATTTT. This chain uses TRBV6-6 with TRBJ2-3; 8 positions agree with TRBD2. This CDR3 is built from 15 residues. With V trimmed by 6 bases and J by 3 bases, 8 bases remained unmatched. CDR1 is MNHNY and CDR2 is SVGAGI in the germline V gene (reference sequence).

In the case of this clonotype: This clone may be a read error of a much larger clone one base away. The genes are TRBV7-4 and TRBJ1-4; unclear D gene. The germline gives CDR1 SGHVT, CDR2 SQSDAQ. With 5 bases removed from V and 0 bases from J, the gap between germline ends came to 7 bases. This CDR3 spans 14 amino acids. Here the CDR3 DNA reads TGTGCCAGCAGCCGAGAGGCAACTAATGAAAAACTGTTTTTT. Amino acids: CASSREATNEKLFF.